The rows below give T cell receptor beta chains drawn from one sample of a study of regulatory T cells in long-lasting Graves disease. From the multiplex PCR reads, TCRdb called clonotypes with MiXCR, one entry per CDR3 protein. The sample has around 500,000 distinct CDR3 sequences; 12% are singletons. This sample was also put to use in a study of T cells in Graves' hyperthyroidism and ophthalmopathy.

Material: peripheral blood mononuclear cells (PBMCs), obtained at new diagnosis, from a patient treated with antithyroid drugs. The receptors originated from a woman aged 25 to 39 with Graves disease. CDR3s include the opening cysteine and the closing phenylalanine or tryptophan. D genes are given only for firm matches. The listing skips clone size in some rows; elsewhere it reads once, few, many or a size class.

d_call j_call clone_size v_call cdr3_aa cdr3_nt
- TRBJ2-3 many TRBV6-2/TRBV6-3 CASSFGPGTSDTQYF TGTGCCAGCAGTTTTGGACCGGGAACGTCAGATACGCAGTATTTT
- TRBJ1-3 - TRBV6-1 CASRTDTAGNTIYF TGTGCCAGCAGAACCGACACGGCTGGAAACACCATATATTTT
- TRBJ1-1 few TRBV30 CAWSPGANTEAFF TGTGCCTGGAGTCCGGGAGCGAACACTGAAGCTTTCTTT
- TRBJ2-3 few TRBV9 CASSPQGSSGDTQYF TGTGCCAGCAGCCCCCAGGGGTCGTCGGGAGATACGCAGTATTTT
- TRBJ2-5 few TRBV5-5 CASSWGQEETQYF TGTGCCAGCAGCTGGGGACAAGAAGAGACCCAGTACTTC
- TRBJ2-5 many TRBV11-2 CASSRITGQEAQYF TGTGCCAGCAGCCGAATAACAGGGCAAGAGGCCCAGTACTTC
- TRBJ2-7 - TRBV13 CASSSPSFESSYEQYF TGTGCCAGCAGCTCCCCCTCATTTGAGAGCTCCTACGAGCAGTACTTC
- TRBJ1-5 - TRBV6-5 CASSYPQNQPQHF TGTGCCAGCAGTTACCCTCAGAATCAGCCCCAGCATTTT
- TRBJ2-7 - TRBV7-9 CASSPVSPRAGNEQYF TGTGCCAGCAGCCCCGTTAGCCCCAGGGCGGGAAACGAGCAGTACTTC
- TRBJ2-3 many TRBV6-2/TRBV6-3 CASSEGYDTQYF TGTGCCAGCAGTGAGGGATACGATACGCAGTATTTT
- TRBJ2-3 few TRBV5-8 CASSLVPFTDTQYF TGTGCCAGCAGCTTGGTCCCTTTCACAGATACGCAGTATTTT
- TRBJ1-1 - TRBV5-5 CASRRGLRTEAFF TGTGCCTCGAGGAGGGGTCTTCGAACTGAAGCTTTCTTT
TRBD1 TRBJ2-7 - TRBV9 CASSPRTGQGTGEQYF TGTGCCAGCAGCCCTCGGACAGGGCAAGGGACGGGGGAGCAGTACTTC
- TRBJ1-4 many TRBV2 CASGSGATNEKLFF TGTGCCAGCGGCTCAGGCGCTACCAATGAAAAACTGTTTTTT
- TRBJ2-5 many TRBV20-1 CRKGRGQETQYF TGCAGAAAGGGGCGCGGACAAGAGACCCAGTACTTC
- TRBJ2-7 many TRBV2 CASSGGGDRLYEQYF TGTGCCAGCAGCGGGGGGGGGGACAGGCTTTACGAGCAGTACTTC
TRBD1 TRBJ1-1 many TRBV19 CASGNRGVAFF TGTGCCAGTGGGAACAGGGGGGTAGCTTTCTTT
- TRBJ2-7 - TRBV5-1 CASSLAGKRSIEQYF TGCGCCAGCAGCTTGGCGGGCAAGAGAAGCATCGAGCAGTACTTC
- TRBJ1-1 - TRBV7-9 CASSSQTRSTEAFF TGTGCCAGCAGCTCGCAGACTCGGAGCACTGAAGCTTTCTTT
TRBD2 TRBJ2-5 - TRBV19 CASSRSSGGSLETQYF TGTGCCAGTAGTCGGTCTAGCGGGGGTTCGTTGGAGACCCAGTACTTC
- TRBJ2-5 - TRBV6-2/TRBV6-3 CASSWARNAETQYF TGTGCCAGCAGTTGGGCCAGAAATGCTGAGACCCAGTACTTC
- TRBJ1-5 many TRBV4-1 CASSPGHPGSNQPQHF TGCGCCAGCAGCCCGGGACACCCGGGAAGCAATCAGCCCCAGCATTTT
- TRBJ2-3 many TRBV24-1 CATSDFPRRSDTQYF TGTGCCACCAGTGATTTTCCCAGGAGATCAGATACGCAGTATTTT
TRBD2 TRBJ2-7 - TRBV29-1 CSVILGGAYEQYF TGCAGCGTTATCCTGGGGGGGGCCTACGAGCAGTACTTC
- TRBJ1-2 - TRBV28 CASSPTGQNYGYTF TGTGCCAGCAGCCCCACAGGGCAGAACTATGGCTACACCTTC
- TRBJ1-6 many TRBV5-5 CASSPPPGGRKNSPLHF TGTGCCAGCAGCCCCCCCCCCGGGGGACGGAAAAATTCACCCCTCCACTTT
- TRBJ1-2 many TRBV7-9 CASSLSTGIGYTF TGTGCCAGCAGCTTATCGACAGGAATTGGCTACACCTTC
- TRBJ2-7 many TRBV12-3/TRBV12-4 CASSLGSTYEQYF TGTGCCAGCAGCCTCGGGTCCACCTACGAGCAGTACTTC
- TRBJ2-7 many TRBV20-1 CSARSQGPSGQYF TGCAGTGCTAGATCCCAGGGCCCGTCCGGGCAGTACTTC
- TRBJ1-2 few TRBV6-2/TRBV6-3 CASSYAGRIVGYTF TGTGCCAGCAGTTACGCAGGGAGGATCGTGGGCTACACCTTC
- TRBJ1-1 - TRBV9 CASSGGRGRLNTEAFF TGTGCCAGCAGCGGAGGGAGGGGAAGATTGAACACTGAAGCTTTCTTT
TRBD2 TRBJ2-3 few TRBV7-2 CASSPRLAVLTDTQYF TGTGCCAGCAGCCCAAGACTAGCGGTACTCACAGATACGCAGTATTTT
TRBD1 TRBJ1-2 few TRBV29-1 CSVGQGSDYTF TGCAGCGTGGGACAGGGGTCTGACTACACCTTC
- TRBJ2-1 many TRBV12-3/TRBV12-4 CASRDVSSQFF TGTGCCAGCAGGGACGTATCAAGCCAGTTCTTC
- TRBJ1-6 few TRBV9 CASSDDTGTNNSPLHF TGTGCCAGCAGCGACGATACAGGGACTAATAATTCACCCCTCCACTTT
- TRBJ2-3 few TRBV7-9 CASSLGGTKTDTQYF TGTGCCAGCAGCTTAGGCGGAACGAAAACAGATACGCAGTATTTT
- TRBJ1-1 many TRBV12-3/TRBV12-4 CASSFRVGEAFF TGTGCCAGCAGTTTTCGAGTCGGTGAAGCTTTCTTT
TRBD2 TRBJ2-1 many TRBV19 CASTLGGGRVYNEQFF TGTGCCAGTACCCTTGGCGGCGGGAGGGTCTACAATGAGCAGTTCTTC
- TRBJ2-1 - TRBV6-1 CASTEGDWGGVNEQFF TGTGCCAGCACCGAAGGGGACTGGGGTGGTGTCAATGAGCAGTTCTTC
- TRBJ1-2 - TRBV20-1 CSAQGVGGLYGYTF TGCAGTGCCCAGGGTGTGGGGGGGCTTTATGGCTACACCTTC
- TRBJ2-1 many TRBV6-2/TRBV6-3 CASSEMGTIVYNEQFF TGTGCCAGCAGTGAAATGGGGACAATTGTTTACAATGAGCAGTTCTTC
- TRBJ2-2 - TRBV28 CASSLVQGSFTGELFF TGTGCCAGCAGTTTAGTTCAGGGTTCGTTCACCGGGGAGCTGTTTTTT
- TRBJ2-1 few TRBV7-3 CASSLGREYNEQFF TGTGCCAGCAGCTTAGGCAGGGAATACAATGAGCAGTTCTTC
- TRBJ2-5 - TRBV6-5 CASSYPTWGVETQYF TGTGCCAGCAGTTACCCGACATGGGGGGTTGAGACCCAGTACTTC
- TRBJ1-4 few TRBV25-1 CASRRAGGDEKLFF TGTGCCAGCAGAAGGGCAGGTGGCGATGAAAAACTGTTTTTT
- TRBJ1-2 many TRBV13 CASSLRGFYYGYTF TGTGCCAGCAGCTTAAGGGGGTTCTACTATGGCTACACCTTC
- TRBJ2-7 many TRBV4-3 CASSPGVVAPYEQYF TGCGCCAGCAGCCCCGGGGTGGTAGCACCCTACGAGCAGTACTTC
TRBD2 TRBJ2-1 many TRBV24-1 CATSDYGPGASGRSEQFF TGTGCCACCAGTGATTACGGGCCGGGGGCTAGCGGGAGATCTGAGCAGTTCTTC
- TRBJ2-1 many TRBV19 CASSMGWGREQFF TGTGCCAGTAGTATGGGTTGGGGTCGCGAGCAGTTCTTC
TRBD2 TRBJ2-2 few TRBV4-1 CASSQGLAETGELFF TGCGCCAGCAGCCAGGGACTAGCGGAAACCGGGGAGCTGTTTTTT
TRBD1 TRBJ2-1 many TRBV27 CASSPFGTATHNVEQFF TGTGCCAGCAGTCCCTTCGGGACAGCTACCCACAACGTCGAGCAGTTCTTC
- TRBJ1-4 many TRBV7-2 CASSLILNEKLFF TGTGCCAGCAGCTTGATTCTTAATGAAAAACTGTTTTTT
- TRBJ1-6 many TRBV12-3/TRBV12-4 CASSSDTGGGRSPLHF TGTGCCAGCAGTTCCGACACCGGGGGAGGACGGTCACCCCTCCACTTT
TRBD2 TRBJ2-1 - TRBV24-1 CATSDAGGLYNEQFF TGTGCCACCAGTGACGCGGGAGGCTTGTACAATGAGCAGTTCTTC
TRBD2 TRBJ2-1 few TRBV11-2 CASSATGLVYNEQFF TGTGCCAGCAGCGCAACGGGACTAGTGTACAATGAGCAGTTCTTC
- TRBJ2-7 - TRBV6-1 CASGTVTTYEQYF TGTGCCAGCGGGACGGTAACCACCTACGAGCAGTACTTC
TRBD2 TRBJ2-7 many TRBV28 CATRISGSLREQYF TGTGCCACTCGAATTAGCGGGAGTCTGCGCGAGCAGTACTTC
TRBD1 TRBJ2-5 - TRBV7-9 CASRQGSETQYF TGTGCCAGCCGACAGGGATCAGAGACCCAGTACTTC
- TRBJ2-1 - TRBV27 CASSLLPRGEQFF TGTGCCAGCAGCCTGCTTCCAAGGGGTGAGCAGTTCTTC